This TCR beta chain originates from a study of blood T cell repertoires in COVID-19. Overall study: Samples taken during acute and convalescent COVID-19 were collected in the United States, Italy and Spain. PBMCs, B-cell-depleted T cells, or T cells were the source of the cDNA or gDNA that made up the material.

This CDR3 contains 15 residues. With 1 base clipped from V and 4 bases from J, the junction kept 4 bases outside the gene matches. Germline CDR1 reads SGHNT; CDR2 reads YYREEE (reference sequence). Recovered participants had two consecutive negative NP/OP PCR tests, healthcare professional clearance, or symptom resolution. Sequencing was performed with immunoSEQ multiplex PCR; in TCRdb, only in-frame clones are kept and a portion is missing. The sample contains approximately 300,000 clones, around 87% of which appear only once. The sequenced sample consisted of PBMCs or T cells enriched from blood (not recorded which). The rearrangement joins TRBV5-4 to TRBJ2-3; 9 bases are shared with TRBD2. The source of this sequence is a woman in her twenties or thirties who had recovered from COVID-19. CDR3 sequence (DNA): TGTGCCAGCAGCTTGTCTAGCGGGGCCTCAGATACGCAGTATTTT. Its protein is CASSLSSGASDTQYF.